This paragraph covers one TCR beta chain sequence. The source of the sample is a study of low-dose radiotherapy and immunotherapy resistance in tumors. Study details: With fractions of 0.5 Gy given every 2 weeks, Cohort 1 accumulated a total of 6.5 Gy. Every six weeks patients received intravenous ipilimumab 1 mg/kg, and every two weeks they received intravenous nivolumab 240 mg.

Priming of first-strand cDNA relied on TRAV- and TRBV-specific primers (covering alpha and beta chains). With a constant-region primer and a V-primer adapter, TCRs were subjected to 20 PCR cycles of amplification. TCRdb redid the calling of the reads with MiXCR, one entry per CDR3 protein. The sample has some 71,000 distinct CDR3 sequences; 31% are singletons. The time point: before trial treatment. Advanced solid tumors lacking tumor-infiltrating lymphocytes characterized eligible patients. The CDR3 has 15 residues. Germline V lookup: CDR1 MDHEN, CDR2 SYDVKM. The junction had 6 bases not matched to a gene; V was cut back by 5 bases and J by 7 bases.

The sample was PBMCs, taken before treatment. This TCR derives from a female donor with ovarian cancer. J is TRBJ2-7 and V is TRBV28; 15 bases line up with TRBD2. The CDR3 reads CASSPTGTSGREQYF. The CDR3 coding sequence is TGTGCCAGCAGTCCTACCGGGACTAGCGGGAGGGAGCAGTACTTC.